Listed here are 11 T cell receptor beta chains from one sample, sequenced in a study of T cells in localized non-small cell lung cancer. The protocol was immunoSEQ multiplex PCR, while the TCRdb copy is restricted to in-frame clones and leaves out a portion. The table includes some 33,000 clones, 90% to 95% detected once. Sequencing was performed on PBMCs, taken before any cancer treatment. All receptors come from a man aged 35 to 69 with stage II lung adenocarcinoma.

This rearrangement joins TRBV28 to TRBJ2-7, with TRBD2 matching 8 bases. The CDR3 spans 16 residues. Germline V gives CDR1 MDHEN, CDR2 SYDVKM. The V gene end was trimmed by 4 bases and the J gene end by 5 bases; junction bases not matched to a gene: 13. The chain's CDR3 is CASSYRGGGGGHEQYF. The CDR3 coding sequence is TGTGCCAGCAGTTATCGGGGGGGCGGGGGCGGCCACGAGCAGTACTTC.

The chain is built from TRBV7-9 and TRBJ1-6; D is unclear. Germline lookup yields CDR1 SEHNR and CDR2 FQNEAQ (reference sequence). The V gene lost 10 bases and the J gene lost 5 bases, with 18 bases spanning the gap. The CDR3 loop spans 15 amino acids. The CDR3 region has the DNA TGTGCCACGCGCGCGGGGAATGTCGATAATTCACCCCTCCACTTT. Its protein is CATRAGNVDNSPLHF.

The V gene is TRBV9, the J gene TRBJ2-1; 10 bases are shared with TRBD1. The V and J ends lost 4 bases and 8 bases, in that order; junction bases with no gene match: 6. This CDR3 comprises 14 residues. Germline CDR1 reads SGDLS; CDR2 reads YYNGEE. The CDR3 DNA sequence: TGTGCCAGCAGCTCCGACAGGGGGCAGTATGAGCAGTTCTTC. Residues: CASSSDRGQYEQFF.

The CDR3 DNA follows: TGTGCCAGCAGAGCAGGGGCCCTCTTTTCAACTAATGAAAAACTGTTTTTT. The encoded protein is CASRAGALFSTNEKLFF. The V call is TRBV6-4, the J call TRBJ1-4, with D possibly TRBD1 on 6 matching bases. V gave up 6 bases and J gave up 0 bases, with 17 bases separating them. The CDR3 spans 17 residues. CDR1 MRHNA and CDR2 SNTAGT come from the germline V gene.

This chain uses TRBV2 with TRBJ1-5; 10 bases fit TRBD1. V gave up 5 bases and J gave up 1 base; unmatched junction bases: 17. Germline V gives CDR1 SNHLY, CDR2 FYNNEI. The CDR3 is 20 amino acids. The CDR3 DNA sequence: TGTGCCAGCAGTTCCCTTAGGTCAAGCCGGGACAGGGGCAGCAATCAGCCCCAGCATTTT. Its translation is CASSSLRSSRDRGSNQPQHF.

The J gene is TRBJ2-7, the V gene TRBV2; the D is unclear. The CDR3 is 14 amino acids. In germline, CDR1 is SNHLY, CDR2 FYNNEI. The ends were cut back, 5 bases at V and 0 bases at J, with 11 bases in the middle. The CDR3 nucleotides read TGTGCCAGCAGTTATCAAGAAATCTCCTACGAGCAGTACTTC. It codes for CASSYQEISYEQYF. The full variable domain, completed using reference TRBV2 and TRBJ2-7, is EPEVTQTPSHQVTQMGQEVILRCVPISNHLYFYWYRQILGQKVEFLVSFYNNEISEKSEIFDDQFSVERPDGSNFTLKIRSTKLEDSAMYFCASSYQEISYEQYFGPGTRLTVT.

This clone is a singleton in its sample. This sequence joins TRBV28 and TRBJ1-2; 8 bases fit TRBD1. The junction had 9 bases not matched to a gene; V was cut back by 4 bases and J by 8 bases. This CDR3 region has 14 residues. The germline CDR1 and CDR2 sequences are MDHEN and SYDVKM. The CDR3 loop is CASSSVGTGEGYTF. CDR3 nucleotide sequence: TGTGCCAGCAGTTCGGTAGGGACAGGAGAAGGCTACACCTTC.

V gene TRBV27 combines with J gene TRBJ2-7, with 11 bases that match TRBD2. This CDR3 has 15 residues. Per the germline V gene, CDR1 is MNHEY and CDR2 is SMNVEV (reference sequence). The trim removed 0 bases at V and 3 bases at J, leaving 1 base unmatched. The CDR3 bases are TGTGCCAGCAGTTTATCCGGGACTAGCGGCTACGAGCAGTACTTC. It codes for CASSLSGTSGYEQYF.

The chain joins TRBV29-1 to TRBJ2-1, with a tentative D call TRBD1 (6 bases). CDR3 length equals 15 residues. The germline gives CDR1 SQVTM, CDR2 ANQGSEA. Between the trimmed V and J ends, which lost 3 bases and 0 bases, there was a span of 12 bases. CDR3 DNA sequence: TGCAGCGTTGACGACAGGCTGAGCTCCTACAATGAGCAGTTCTTC. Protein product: CSVDDRLSSYNEQFF.

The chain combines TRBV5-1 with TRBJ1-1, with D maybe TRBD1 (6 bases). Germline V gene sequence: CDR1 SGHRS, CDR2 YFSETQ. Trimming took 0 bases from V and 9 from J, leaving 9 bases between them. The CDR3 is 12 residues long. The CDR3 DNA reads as TGCGCCAGCAGCTTGGACGGACAGCAAGCTTTCTTT. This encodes CASSLDGQQAFF.

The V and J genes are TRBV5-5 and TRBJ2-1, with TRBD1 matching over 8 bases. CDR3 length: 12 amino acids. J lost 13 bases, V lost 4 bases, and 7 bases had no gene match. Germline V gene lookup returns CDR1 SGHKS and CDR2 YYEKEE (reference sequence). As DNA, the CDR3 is TGTGCCAGCAGCCCTGGACAGGGAAGACAGTTCTTC. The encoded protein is CASSPGQGRQFF.